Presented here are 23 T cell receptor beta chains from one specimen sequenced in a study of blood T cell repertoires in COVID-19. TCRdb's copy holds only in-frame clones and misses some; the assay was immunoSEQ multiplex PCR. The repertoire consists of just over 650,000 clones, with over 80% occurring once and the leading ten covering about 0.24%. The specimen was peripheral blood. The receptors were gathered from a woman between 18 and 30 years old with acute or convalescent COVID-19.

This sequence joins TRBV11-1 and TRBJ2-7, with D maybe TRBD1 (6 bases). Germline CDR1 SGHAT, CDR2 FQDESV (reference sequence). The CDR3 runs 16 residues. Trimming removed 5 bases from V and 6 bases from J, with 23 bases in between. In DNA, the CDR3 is TGTGCCAGCAGCCAAAAGCAGGGGACCCTACAAGCCGAGCAGTACTTC. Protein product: CASSQKQGTLQAEQYF.

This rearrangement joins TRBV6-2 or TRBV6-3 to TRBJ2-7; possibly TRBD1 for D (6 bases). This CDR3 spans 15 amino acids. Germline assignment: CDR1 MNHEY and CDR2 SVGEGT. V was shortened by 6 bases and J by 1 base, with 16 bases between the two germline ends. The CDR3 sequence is CASSLSGGRSYEQYF. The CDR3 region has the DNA TGTGCCAGCAGCCTCTCTGGGGGCCGTTCCTACGAGCAGTACTTC.

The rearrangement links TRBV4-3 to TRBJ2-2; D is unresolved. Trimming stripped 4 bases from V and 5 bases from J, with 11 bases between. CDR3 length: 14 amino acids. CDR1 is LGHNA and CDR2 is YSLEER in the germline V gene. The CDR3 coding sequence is TGCGCCAGCAGCCTCCTCAGGAATACCGGGGAGCTGTTTTTT. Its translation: CASSLLRNTGELFF.

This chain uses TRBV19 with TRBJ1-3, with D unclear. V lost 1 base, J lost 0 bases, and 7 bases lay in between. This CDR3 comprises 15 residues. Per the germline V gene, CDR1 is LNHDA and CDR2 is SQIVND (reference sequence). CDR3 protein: CASSIGPSSGNTIYF. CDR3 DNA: TGTGCCAGTAGTATAGGTCCCTCCTCTGGAAACACCATATATTTT.

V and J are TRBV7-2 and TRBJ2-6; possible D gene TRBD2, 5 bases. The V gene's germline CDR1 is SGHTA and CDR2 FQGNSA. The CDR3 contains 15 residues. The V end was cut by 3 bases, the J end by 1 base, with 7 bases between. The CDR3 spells CASSFRRSGANVLTF. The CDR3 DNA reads TGTGCCAGCAGCTTTCGGAGGTCTGGGGCCAACGTCCTGACTTTC.

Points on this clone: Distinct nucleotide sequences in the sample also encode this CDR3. DNA of the CDR3: TGTGCCAGCAGCTCCGGTTACGAGCAGTACTTC. Translating gives CASSSGYEQYF. The chain employs TRBV9 and TRBJ2-7; D ambiguous. The CDR3 runs to 11 residues. The ends were cut back, 4 bases at V and 4 bases at J, with 6 bases in the middle. The germline CDR1 and CDR2 sequences are SGDLS and YYNGEE.

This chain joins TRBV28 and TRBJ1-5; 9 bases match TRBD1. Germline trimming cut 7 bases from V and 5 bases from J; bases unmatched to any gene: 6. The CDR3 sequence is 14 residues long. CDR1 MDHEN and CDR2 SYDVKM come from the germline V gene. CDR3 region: CASILGQGHQPQHF. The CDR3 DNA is TGTGCCAGCATCCTGGGACAGGGCCATCAGCCCCAGCATTTT. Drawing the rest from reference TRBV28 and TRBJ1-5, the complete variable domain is DVKVTQSSRYLVKRTGEKVFLECVQDMDHENMFWYRQDPGLGLRLIYFSYDVKMKEKGDIPEGYSVSREKKERFSLILESASTNQTSMYLCASILGQGHQPQHFGDGTRLSIL.

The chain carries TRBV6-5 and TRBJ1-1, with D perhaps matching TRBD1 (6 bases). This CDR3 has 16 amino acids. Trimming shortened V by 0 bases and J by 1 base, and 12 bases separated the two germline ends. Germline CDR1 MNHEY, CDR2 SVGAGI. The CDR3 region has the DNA TGTGCCAGCAGTTACTCCATACAGGGATCGAACACTGAAGCTTTCTTT. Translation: CASSYSIQGSNTEAFF.

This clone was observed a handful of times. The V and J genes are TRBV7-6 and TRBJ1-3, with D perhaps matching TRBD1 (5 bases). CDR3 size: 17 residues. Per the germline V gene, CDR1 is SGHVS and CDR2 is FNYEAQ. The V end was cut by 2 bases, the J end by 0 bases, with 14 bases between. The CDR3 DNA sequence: TGTGCCAGCAGCTTAACCCCAACAGGCTCCTCTGGAAACACCATATATTTT. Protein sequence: CASSLTPTGSSGNTIYF.

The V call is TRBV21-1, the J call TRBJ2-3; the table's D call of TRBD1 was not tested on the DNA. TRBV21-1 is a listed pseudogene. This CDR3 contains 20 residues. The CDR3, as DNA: TGTGCCAGCAGCAAAAGTAGGGGGCGACAGGGGACCACCCTCACAGATACGCAGTATTTT. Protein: CASSKSRGRQGTTLTDTQYF.

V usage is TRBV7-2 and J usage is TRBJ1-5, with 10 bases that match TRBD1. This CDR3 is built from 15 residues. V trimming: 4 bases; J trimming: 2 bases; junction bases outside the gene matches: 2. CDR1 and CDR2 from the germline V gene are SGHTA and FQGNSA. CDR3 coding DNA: TGTGCCAGCAGCTGGGACAGGGGAGGCAATCAGCCCCAGCATTTT. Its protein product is CASSWDRGGNQPQHF.

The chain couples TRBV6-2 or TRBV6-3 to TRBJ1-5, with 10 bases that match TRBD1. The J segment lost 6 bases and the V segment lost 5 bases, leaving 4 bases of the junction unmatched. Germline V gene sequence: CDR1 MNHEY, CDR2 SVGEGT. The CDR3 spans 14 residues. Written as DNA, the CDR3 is TGTGCCAGCAGTCGACAGGGGGCAACTCAGCCCCAGCATTTT. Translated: CASSRQGATQPQHF.

Here the CDR3 reads CASGTGYNEQFF. The CDR3 DNA reads TGCGCCAGCGGGACTGGGTACAATGAGCAGTTCTTC. The V gene is TRBV4-1, the J gene TRBJ2-1, with D perhaps TRBD2 (6 bases). Trimming pared 8 bases from V and 4 bases from J, leaving 9 bases between. This CDR3 spans 12 amino acids. CDR1 and CDR2 (germline): MGHRA, YSYEKL.

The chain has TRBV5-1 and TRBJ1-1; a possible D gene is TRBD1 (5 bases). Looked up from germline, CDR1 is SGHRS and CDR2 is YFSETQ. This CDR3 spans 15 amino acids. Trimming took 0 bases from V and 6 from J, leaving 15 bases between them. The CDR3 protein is CASSLDRGGSPEAFF. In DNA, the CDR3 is TGCGCCAGCAGCTTGGATAGGGGAGGTAGTCCTGAAGCTTTCTTT.

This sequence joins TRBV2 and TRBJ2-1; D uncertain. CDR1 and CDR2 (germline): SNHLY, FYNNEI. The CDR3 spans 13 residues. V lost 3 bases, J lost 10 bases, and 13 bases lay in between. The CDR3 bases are TGTGCCAGCAGTGAGGCTTACCTTCGCGAGCAGTTCTTC. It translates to CASSEAYLREQFF. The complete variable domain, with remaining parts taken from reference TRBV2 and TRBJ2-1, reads EPEVTQTPSHQVTQMGQEVILRCVPISNHLYFYWYRQILGQKVEFLVSFYNNEISEKSEIFDDQFSVERPDGSNFTLKIRSTKLEDSAMYFCASSEAYLREQFFGPGTRLTVL.

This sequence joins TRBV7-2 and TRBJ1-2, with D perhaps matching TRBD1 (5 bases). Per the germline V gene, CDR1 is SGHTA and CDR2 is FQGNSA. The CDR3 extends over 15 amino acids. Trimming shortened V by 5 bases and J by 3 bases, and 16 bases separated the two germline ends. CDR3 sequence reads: CASSPTGRIYYGYTF. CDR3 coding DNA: TGTGCCAGCAGCCCAACAGGACGGATCTACTATGGCTACACCTTC. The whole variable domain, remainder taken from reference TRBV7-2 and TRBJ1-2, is GAGVSQSPSNKVTEKGKDVELRCDPISGHTALYWYRQSLGQGLEFLIYFQGNSAPDKSGLPSDRFSAERTGGSVSTLTIQRTQQEDSAVYLCASSPTGRIYYGYTFGSGTRLTVV.

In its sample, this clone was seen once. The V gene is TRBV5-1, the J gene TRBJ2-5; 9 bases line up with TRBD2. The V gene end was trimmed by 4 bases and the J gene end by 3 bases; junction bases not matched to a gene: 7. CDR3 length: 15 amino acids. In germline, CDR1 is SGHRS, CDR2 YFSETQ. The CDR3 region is CASSLGTSREETQYF. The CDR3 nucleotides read TGCGCCAGCAGCCTAGGGACTAGCCGAGAAGAGACCCAGTACTTC.

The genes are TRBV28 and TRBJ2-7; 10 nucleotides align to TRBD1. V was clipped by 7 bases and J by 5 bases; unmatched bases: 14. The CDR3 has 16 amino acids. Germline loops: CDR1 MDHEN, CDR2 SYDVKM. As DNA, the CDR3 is TGTGCCAGCACCTTAGGGGGCGGGACAGGGGTCCACGAGCAGTACTTC. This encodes CASTLGGGTGVHEQYF.

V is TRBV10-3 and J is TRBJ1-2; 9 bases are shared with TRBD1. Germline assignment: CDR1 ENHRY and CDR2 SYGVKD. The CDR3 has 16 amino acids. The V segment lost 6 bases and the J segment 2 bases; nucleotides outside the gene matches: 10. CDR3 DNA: TGTGCCATCAGAACTCCGGGACAGGGAACAAACTATGGCTACACCTTC. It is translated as CAIRTPGQGTNYGYTF.

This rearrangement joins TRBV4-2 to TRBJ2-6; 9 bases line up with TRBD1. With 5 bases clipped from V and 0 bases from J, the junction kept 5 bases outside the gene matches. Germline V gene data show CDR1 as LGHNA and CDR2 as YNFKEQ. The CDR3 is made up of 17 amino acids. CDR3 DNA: TGTGCCAGCAGCAACAGACAGGGGGGCTCTGGGGCCAACGTCCTGACTTTC. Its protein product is CASSNRQGGSGANVLTF.

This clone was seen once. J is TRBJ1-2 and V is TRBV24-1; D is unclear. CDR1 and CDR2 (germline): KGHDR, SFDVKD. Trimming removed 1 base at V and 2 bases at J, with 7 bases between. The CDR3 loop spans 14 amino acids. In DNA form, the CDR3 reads TGTGCCACCAGTGATTTTGGCAGGAACTATGGCTACACCTTC. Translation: CATSDFGRNYGYTF.

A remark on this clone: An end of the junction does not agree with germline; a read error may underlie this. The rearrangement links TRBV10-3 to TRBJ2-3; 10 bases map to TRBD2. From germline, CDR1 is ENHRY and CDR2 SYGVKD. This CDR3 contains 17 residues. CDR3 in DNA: TGTGCCATCAGTCCCCAGCCAGCGGGGGGGCTATCAGATACGCGGTATTTT. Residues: CAISPQPAGGLSDTRYF.

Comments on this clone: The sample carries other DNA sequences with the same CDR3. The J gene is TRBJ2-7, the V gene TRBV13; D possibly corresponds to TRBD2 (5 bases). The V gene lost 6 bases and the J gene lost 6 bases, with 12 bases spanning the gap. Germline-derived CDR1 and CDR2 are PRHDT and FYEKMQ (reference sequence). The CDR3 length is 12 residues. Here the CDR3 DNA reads TGTGCCAGCAGTTTGGGGAGAGGCGAGCAGTACTTC. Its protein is CASSLGRGEQYF.